This T cell receptor (beta chain) was captured in a study of blood T cell repertoires in COVID-19. The CDR3 contains 14 residues. Losses at the gene ends were 0 bases for V and 3 bases for J; bases not matched to a gene: 2. The V gene's germline CDR1 is SEHNR and CDR2 FQNEAQ (reference sequence). The Seattle patients joined while their infection was active and were tracked longitudinally afterward. As handled by the study authors: Counts of nucleated cells, estimated from reference gene primer amplification, were obtained. The repertoire was sequenced with immunoSEQ multiplex PCR; TCRdb's copy has only in-frame clones and lacks some. The V and J calls and clone size were taken over from that table, and D and trimming were inferred from the DNA. Among 150,000 to 200,000 clones listed, approximately 95% were seen once.

This TCR was recovered from a woman aged 60-70 years with COVID-19, enrolled during active disease. The chain employs TRBV7-9 and TRBJ2-7, with 7 positions matching TRBD1. The source material was peripheral blood. The CDR3 sequence: CASSLATGVYEQYF. CDR3 nucleotide sequence: TGTGCCAGCAGCTTAGCAACAGGGGTCTACGAGCAGTACTTC.